The 23 T cell receptor beta chains reported below all come from one sample, sequenced in a study of blood T cell repertoires in COVID-19. Profiling relied on immunoSEQ multiplex PCR, and the TCRdb table lists in-frame clones only, not all of them. The sample lists some 350,000 clones; more than 70% were seen once. What was sequenced was peripheral blood. The receptors originated from a man between 25 and 39 years old with active or convalescent COVID-19.

V and J are TRBV28 and TRBJ1-2, with a weak D call TRBD1 (5 bases). V lost 2 bases and J lost 8, with 9 bases in between. Germline CDR1 reads MDHEN; CDR2 reads SYDVKM. The CDR3 totals 12 residues. DNA for the CDR3: TGTGCCAGCAGTTTACCAGGGCCGGGCTACACCTTC. It specifies CASSLPGPGYTF.

The V and J genes are TRBV15 and TRBJ2-5, with TRBD2 matching 7 bases. Trimming took 5 bases from V and 5 from J; bases not matched to a gene: 8. CDR1 is LNHNV and CDR2 is YYDKDF in the germline V gene (reference sequence). The length of the CDR3 is 14 residues. The CDR3 region is CATSVRLALETQYF. In DNA, the CDR3 is TGTGCCACCAGCGTACGACTAGCCTTGGAGACCCAGTACTTC.

CDR3 DNA: TGTGCCAGCAGCTTTCATAGAGGCGGCACTGAAGCTTTCTTT. This encodes CASSFHRGGTEAFF. The rearrangement uses TRBV5-4 and TRBJ1-1; D gene unclear. The CDR3 has 14 residues. Trimming cost V 2 bases and J 4 bases, with 12 bases left between them. Germline assignment: CDR1 SGHNT and CDR2 YYREEE (reference sequence).

V usage is TRBV6-6 and J usage is TRBJ2-2, with D possibly matching TRBD1 (5 bases). Germline V gene data show CDR1 as MNHNY and CDR2 as SVGAGI (reference sequence). This CDR3 has 14 residues. Trimming shortened V by 6 bases and J by 0 bases, and 8 bases separated the two germline ends. The CDR3 DNA sequence: TGTGCCAGCAGAGACAGTTCGAACACCGGGGAGCTGTTTTTT. Its protein is CASRDSSNTGELFF.

This clone has just a few counts. The gene calls are TRBV19 and TRBJ1-3, with D unclear. The V end lost 2 bases, the J end lost 0 bases, and 11 bases lay between the germline ends. The CDR3 contains 16 residues. In germline, CDR1 is LNHDA, CDR2 SQIVND (reference sequence). CDR3: CASSIRRQPSGNTIYF. DNA for the CDR3: TGTGCCAGTAGTATACGGAGGCAGCCCTCTGGAAACACCATATATTTT.

The rearrangement links TRBV9 to TRBJ1-2; D possibly corresponds to TRBD1 (5 bases). V was clipped by 0 bases and J by 8 bases, with 20 bases between them. CDR3 length: 16 amino acids. Germline V gene data show CDR1 as SGDLS and CDR2 as YYNGEE. The CDR3 loop is CASSVGFRASRRGYTF. The DNA for the CDR3 is TGTGCCAGCAGCGTAGGGTTCAGGGCGAGCCGCAGAGGCTACACCTTC.

This clone has just a few counts. V usage is TRBV3-1 (or the pseudogene TRBV3-2) and J usage is TRBJ2-2; the D is unclear. Deletions cut 0 bases from V and 6 bases from J, with 11 bases between. The CDR3 loop spans 15 amino acids. Germline V gene lookup returns CDR1 LGHDT and CDR2 YNNKEL (reference sequence). CDR3 in amino acids: CASSQDRVRAGELFF. CDR3 sequence (DNA): TGTGCCAGCAGCCAAGATCGGGTGCGCGCCGGGGAGCTGTTTTTT.

The chain employs TRBV30 and TRBJ1-1; no reliable D call. The CDR3 is 13 amino acids. Germline CDR1 is GTSNPN and CDR2 is SVGIG (reference sequence). Trimming cost V 2 bases and J 1 base, with 8 bases left between them. CDR3 in amino acids: CAWSFPGNTEAFF. The CDR3, as DNA: TGTGCCTGGAGTTTCCCGGGGAACACTGAAGCTTTCTTT.

The chain carries TRBV5-6 and TRBJ2-7; 10 positions agree with TRBD1. There are 15 residues in the CDR3. Trimming cost V 1 base and J 7 bases; bases outside gene matches: 8. The germline V gene has CDR1 SGHDT and CDR2 YYEEEE. The CDR3 here is CASSLSGQGVWEQYF. The CDR3 nucleotides read TGTGCCAGCAGCTTGTCAGGACAGGGGGTGTGGGAGCAGTACTTC.

This chain links TRBV10-1 with TRBJ2-1, with 8 bases that match TRBD2. Per the germline V gene, CDR1 is WNHNN and CDR2 is SYGVQD (reference sequence). Unmatched junction bases numbered 7, after V lost 5 bases and J lost 4 bases. The CDR3 is made up of 15 amino acids. CDR3: CASSSGGDLYNEQFF. CDR3 in DNA: TGCGCCAGCAGTTCGGGGGGGGACCTTTACAATGAGCAGTTCTTC.

This clone was seen a few times. The V gene is TRBV19, the J gene TRBJ1-5, with no clear D. The V gene lost 5 bases and the J gene lost 7 bases, with 21 bases spanning the gap. CDR1 is LNHDA and CDR2 is SQIVND in the germline V gene (reference sequence). The CDR3 sequence is 16 residues long. In DNA, the CDR3 is TGTGCCAGTAGTCACCTCGTTACCCCTACGGGGCAGCCCCAGCATTTT. This gives the protein CASSHLVTPTGQPQHF. The entire variable domain, with the rest obtained from reference TRBV19 and TRBJ1-5, is as follows: DGGITQSPKYLFRKEGQNVTLSCEQNLNHDAMYWYRQDPGQGLRLIYYSQIVNDFQKGDIAEGYSVSREKKESFPLTVTSAQKNPTAFYLCASSHLVTPTGQPQHFGDGTRLSIL.

In its sample, this clone was seen once. The chain recombines TRBV7-8 with TRBJ2-1, with 8 bases fitting TRBD2. CDR1 is SGHVS, CDR2 FQNEAQ, per germline. Losses at the gene ends were 5 bases for V and 5 bases for J; bases not matched to a gene: 11. The CDR3 totals 16 residues. The CDR3 here is CASSVSRTSPHNEQFF. As DNA, the CDR3 is TGTGCCAGCAGCGTTAGCCGGACTAGCCCCCACAATGAGCAGTTCTTC.

CDR3 DNA: TGTGCCAGCAGCTTATTTGCTAGCGGGAACACCGGGGAGCTGTTTTTT. Protein product: CASSLFASGNTGELFF. J is TRBJ2-2 and V is TRBV7-3, with TRBD2 matching over 7 bases. Germline V CDR1 and CDR2: SGHTA, FQGTGA. V lost 2 bases and J lost 1; bases outside the gene matches: 4. The CDR3 spans 16 residues.

The CDR3, as DNA: TGTGCCAGCAGTGTACAGGGACCCTACGAGCAGTACTTC. Its translation: CASSVQGPYEQYF. The chain is built from TRBV28 and TRBJ2-7; tentatively, D is TRBD1 (6 bases). V was pared by 5 bases and J by 2 bases, with 10 bases between. CDR1 is MDHEN, CDR2 SYDVKM, per germline. CDR3 length: 13 residues.

V and J are TRBV27 and TRBJ1-6; weak D call: TRBD1 (6 bases). The V end was cut by 5 bases, the J end by 14 bases, with 19 bases between. The CDR3 has 14 amino acids. The germline V gene has CDR1 MNHEY and CDR2 SMNVEV (reference sequence). The CDR3 spells CASSKTEGGSALHF. The CDR3 coding sequence is TGTGCCAGCAGTAAGACAGAAGGGGGATCGGCCCTCCACTTT.

V gene TRBV19 combines with J gene TRBJ2-5, with 8 bases that match TRBD2. After removal of 0 bases from V and 5 bases from J, the junction contained 8 bases not matched to a gene. Germline V gene data show CDR1 as LNHDA and CDR2 as SQIVND (reference sequence). The CDR3 is made up of 16 amino acids. CDR3 amino acids: CASSIDAGGIRETQYF. CDR3 DNA sequence: TGTGCCAGTAGTATAGATGCGGGGGGAATACGCGAGACCCAGTACTTC. Based on the CDR3 plus reference TRBV19 and TRBJ2-5, the full variable domain is DGGITQSPKYLFRKEGQNVTLSCEQNLNHDAMYWYRQDPGQGLRLIYYSQIVNDFQKGDIAEGYSVSREKKESFPLTVTSAQKNPTAFYLCASSIDAGGIRETQYFGPGTRLLVL.

J is TRBJ2-4 and V is TRBV7-9; D remains unclear. Trimming pared 3 bases from V and 7 bases from J, leaving 10 bases between. CDR3 length: 13 amino acids. The V gene's germline CDR1 is SEHNR and CDR2 FQNEAQ (reference sequence). In DNA, the CDR3 is TGTGCCAGCAGCTTTGGCGGCCTGAACATTCAGTACTTC. Its translation is CASSFGGLNIQYF.

The rearrangement joins TRBV5-4 to TRBJ1-1, with TRBD1 as a possible D gene (6 bases). Trimming stripped 4 bases from V and 9 bases from J, with 13 bases between. Germline CDR1 and CDR2: SGHNT and YYREEE (reference sequence). The CDR3 has 12 amino acids. The CDR3 bases are TGTGCCAGCAGCGAGAGCACAGGGCAAGCTTTCTTT. It encodes CASSESTGQAFF.

This clone was seen only a few times. The V gene is TRBV9, the J gene TRBJ2-1; a possible D gene is TRBD1 (5 bases). The V end lost 0 bases, the J end lost 2 bases, and 9 bases lay between the germline ends. The CDR3 sequence is 15 residues long. Germline CDR1 and CDR2: SGDLS and YYNGEE. The CDR3 DNA reads TGTGCCAGCAGCGTAGCAGGGAACCCCTACAATGAGCAGTTCTTC. Translation: CASSVAGNPYNEQFF.

The chain combines TRBV12-3 or TRBV12-4 with TRBJ1-1; D remains ambiguous. The CDR3 is 13 amino acids. The V end lost 4 bases, the J end lost 4 bases, and 10 bases lay between the germline ends. In nucleotides, the CDR3 is TGTGCCAGCAGTTCCGGGTACGCCACTGAAGCTTTCTTT. Translation gives CASSSGYATEAFF.

The V gene is TRBV29-1, the J gene TRBJ1-1; a weak D match, TRBD1 (6 bases). This CDR3 is built from 10 residues. Trimming removed 3 bases from V and 10 bases from J, with 9 bases in between. Germline CDR1 is SQVTM and CDR2 is ANQGSEA. CDR3 nucleotides: TGCAGCGTTGAGATGGGGGCAGCTTTCTTT. This translates into CSVEMGAAFF.

This clone was observed a single time. The chain carries TRBV11-2 and TRBJ1-2; TRBD1 matches at 8 bases. The CDR3 runs 14 residues. Trimming at V came to 5 bases and at J to 5 bases, leaving 7 bases not matched to a gene. Germline V lookup: CDR1 SGHAT, CDR2 FQNNGV. The CDR3 DNA reads as TGTGCCAGCAGCCCAGGACAGGGCGCGTATGGCTACACCTTC. It codes for CASSPGQGAYGYTF.

The chain combines TRBV7-2 with TRBJ2-1; D possibly corresponds to TRBD2 (5 bases). From germline, CDR1 is SGHTA and CDR2 FQGNSA. The CDR3 consists of 16 residues. Trimming stripped 1 base from V and 4 bases from J, with 14 bases between. The CDR3 DNA is TGTGCCAGCAGCTTAGTTGGAGCGGTCCTATACAATGAGCAGTTCTTC. It yields the protein CASSLVGAVLYNEQFF.